This TCR beta chain was recorded in a study of PD-1 blockade in classical Hodgkin lymphoma. Each and every patient relapsed after autologous stem cell transplantation, and patients got differing brentuximab vedotin exposure. Looked up from germline, CDR1 is MDHEN and CDR2 is SYDVKM. Trimming stripped 3 bases from V and 5 bases from J, with 13 bases between. CDR3 length equals 14 residues. Sequencing was performed with immunoSEQ multiplex PCR; in TCRdb, only in-frame clones are kept and a portion is missing. The table records 20,000 to 30,000 clones, 67% of them present only once. The material was peripheral blood mononuclear cells (PBMCs), obtained before the second cycle of nivolumab. This chain joins TRBV28 and TRBJ1-1; D gene unclear. The receptor was isolated from a human donor with classical Hodgkin lymphoma. CDR3 DNA: TGTGCCAGCAGTTTGGCGGTACAATCGACTGAAGCTTTCTTT. Translation gives CASSLAVQSTEAFF.